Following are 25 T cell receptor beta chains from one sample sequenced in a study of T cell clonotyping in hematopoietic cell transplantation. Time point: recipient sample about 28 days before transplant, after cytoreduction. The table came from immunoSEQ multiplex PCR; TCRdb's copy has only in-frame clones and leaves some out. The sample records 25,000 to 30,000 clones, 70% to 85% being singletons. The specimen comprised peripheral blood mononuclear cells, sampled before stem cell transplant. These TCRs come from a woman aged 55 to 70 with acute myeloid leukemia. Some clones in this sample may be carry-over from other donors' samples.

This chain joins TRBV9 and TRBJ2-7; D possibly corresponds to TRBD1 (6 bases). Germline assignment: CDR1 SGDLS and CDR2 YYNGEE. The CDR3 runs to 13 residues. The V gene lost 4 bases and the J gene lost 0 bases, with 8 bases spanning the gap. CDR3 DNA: TGTGCCAGCAGCCCGGACAGCTCCTACGAGCAGTACTTC. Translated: CASSPDSSYEQYF.

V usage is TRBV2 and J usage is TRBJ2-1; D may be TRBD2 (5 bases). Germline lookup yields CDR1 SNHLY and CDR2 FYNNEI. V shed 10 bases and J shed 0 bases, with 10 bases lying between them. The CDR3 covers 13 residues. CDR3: CATPGDSYNEQFF. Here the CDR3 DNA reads TGTGCCACCCCCGGGGACTCCTACAATGAGCAGTTCTTC. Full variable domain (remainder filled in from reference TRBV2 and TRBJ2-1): EPEVTQTPSHQVTQMGQEVILRCVPISNHLYFYWYRQILGQKVEFLVSFYNNEISEKSEIFDDQFSVERPDGSNFTLKIRSTKLEDSAMYFCATPGDSYNEQFFGPGTRLTVL.

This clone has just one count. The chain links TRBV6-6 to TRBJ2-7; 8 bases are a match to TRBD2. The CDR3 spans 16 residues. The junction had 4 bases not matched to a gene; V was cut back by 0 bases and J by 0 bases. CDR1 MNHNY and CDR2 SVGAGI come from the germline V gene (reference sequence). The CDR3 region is CASSYSSSGDSYEQYF. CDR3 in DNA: TGTGCCAGCAGTTACTCGAGTAGCGGGGACTCCTACGAGCAGTACTTC.

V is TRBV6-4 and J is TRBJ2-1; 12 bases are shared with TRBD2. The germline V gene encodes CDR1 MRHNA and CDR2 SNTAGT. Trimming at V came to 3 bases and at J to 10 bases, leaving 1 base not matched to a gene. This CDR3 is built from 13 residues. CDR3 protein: CASSEGTSGEQFF. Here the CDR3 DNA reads TGTGCCAGCAGTGAGGGGACTAGCGGGGAGCAGTTCTTC.

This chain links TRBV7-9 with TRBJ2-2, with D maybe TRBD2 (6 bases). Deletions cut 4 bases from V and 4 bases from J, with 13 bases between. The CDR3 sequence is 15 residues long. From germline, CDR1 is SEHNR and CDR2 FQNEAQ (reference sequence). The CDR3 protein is CASSYGSGVTGELFF. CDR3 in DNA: TGTGCCAGCAGCTACGGGTCGGGGGTCACCGGGGAGCTGTTTTTT.

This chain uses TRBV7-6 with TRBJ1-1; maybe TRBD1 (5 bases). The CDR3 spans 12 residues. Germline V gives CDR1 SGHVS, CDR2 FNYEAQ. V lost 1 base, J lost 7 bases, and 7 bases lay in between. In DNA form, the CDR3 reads TGTGCCAGCAGCTTAGACGGGGGTGAAGCTTTCTTT. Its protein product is CASSLDGGEAFF.

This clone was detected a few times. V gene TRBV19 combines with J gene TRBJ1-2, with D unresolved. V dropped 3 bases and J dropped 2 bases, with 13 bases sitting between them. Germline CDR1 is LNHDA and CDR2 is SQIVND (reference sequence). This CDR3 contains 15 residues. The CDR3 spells CASSIDRAGNYGYTF. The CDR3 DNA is TGTGCCAGTAGTATTGATAGGGCGGGAAACTATGGCTACACCTTC.

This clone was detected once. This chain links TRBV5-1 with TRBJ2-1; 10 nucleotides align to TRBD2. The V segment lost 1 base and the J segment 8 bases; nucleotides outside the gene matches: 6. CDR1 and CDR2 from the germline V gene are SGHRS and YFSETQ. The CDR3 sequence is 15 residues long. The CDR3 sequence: CASSLTSGTDYEQFF. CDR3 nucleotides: TGCGCCAGCAGCTTGACTAGCGGGACCGATTATGAGCAGTTCTTC.

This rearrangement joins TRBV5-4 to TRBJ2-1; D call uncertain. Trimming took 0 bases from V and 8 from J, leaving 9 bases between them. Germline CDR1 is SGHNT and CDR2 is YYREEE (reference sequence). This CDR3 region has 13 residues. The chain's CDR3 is CASSLDIIHEQFF. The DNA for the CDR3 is TGTGCCAGCAGCTTGGATATTATCCATGAGCAGTTCTTC.

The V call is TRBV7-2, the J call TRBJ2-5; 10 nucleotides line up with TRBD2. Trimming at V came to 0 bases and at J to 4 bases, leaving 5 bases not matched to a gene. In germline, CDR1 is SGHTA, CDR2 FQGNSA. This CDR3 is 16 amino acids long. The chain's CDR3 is CASSLASGGNAETQYF. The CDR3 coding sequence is TGTGCCAGCAGCTTAGCTAGCGGGGGGAACGCAGAGACCCAGTACTTC.

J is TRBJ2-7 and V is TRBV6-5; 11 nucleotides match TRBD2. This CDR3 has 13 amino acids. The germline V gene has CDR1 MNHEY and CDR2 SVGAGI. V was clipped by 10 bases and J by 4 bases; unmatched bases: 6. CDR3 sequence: CATRLAGSYEQYF. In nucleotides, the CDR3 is TGTGCCACCCGACTAGCGGGGAGTTACGAGCAGTACTTC.

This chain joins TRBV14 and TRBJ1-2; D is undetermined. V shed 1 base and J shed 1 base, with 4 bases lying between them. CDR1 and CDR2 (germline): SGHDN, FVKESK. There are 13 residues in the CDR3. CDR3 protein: CASSQAINYGYTF. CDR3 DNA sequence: TGTGCCAGCAGCCAAGCCATTAACTATGGCTACACCTTC.

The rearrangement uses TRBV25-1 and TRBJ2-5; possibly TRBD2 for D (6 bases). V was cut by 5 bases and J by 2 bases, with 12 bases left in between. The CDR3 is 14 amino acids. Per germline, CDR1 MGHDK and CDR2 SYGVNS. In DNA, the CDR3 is TGTGCCAGCAGTTCACTCGGGAGTCAAGAGACCCAGTACTTC. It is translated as CASSSLGSQETQYF.

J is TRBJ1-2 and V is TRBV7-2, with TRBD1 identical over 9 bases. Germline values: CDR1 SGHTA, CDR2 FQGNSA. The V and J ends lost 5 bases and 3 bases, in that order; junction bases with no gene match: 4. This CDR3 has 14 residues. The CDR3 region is CASSPRQGDYGYTF. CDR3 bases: TGTGCCAGCAGCCCGAGACAGGGGGACTATGGCTACACCTTC.

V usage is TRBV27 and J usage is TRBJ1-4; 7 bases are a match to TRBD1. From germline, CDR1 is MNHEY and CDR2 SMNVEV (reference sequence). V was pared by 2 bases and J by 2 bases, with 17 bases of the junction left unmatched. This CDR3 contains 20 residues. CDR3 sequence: CASSLNGRQGRLATNEKLFF. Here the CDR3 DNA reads TGTGCCAGCAGTTTAAACGGAAGACAGGGCAGGCTGGCTACTAATGAAAAACTGTTTTTT.

Here the CDR3 DNA reads TGTGCCAGCTCACCCGACTATGGCTACACCTTC. Translated: CASSPDYGYTF. The chain carries TRBV18 and TRBJ1-2; D unclear. The V gene's germline CDR1 is KGHSH and CDR2 LQKENI. V lost 3 bases and J lost 3, with 2 bases in between. This CDR3 is 11 amino acids long.

CDR3 sequence: CASSLAARTLAKNIQYF. CDR3 nucleotides: TGTGCCAGCAGCTTGGCAGCACGGACCCTCGCCAAAAACATTCAGTACTTC. The chain is built from TRBV5-4 and TRBJ2-4; D is undetermined. Trimming left V 0 bases short and J 1 base short, with 14 bases between. Germline lookup yields CDR1 SGHNT and CDR2 YYREEE (reference sequence). The CDR3 length is 17 residues.

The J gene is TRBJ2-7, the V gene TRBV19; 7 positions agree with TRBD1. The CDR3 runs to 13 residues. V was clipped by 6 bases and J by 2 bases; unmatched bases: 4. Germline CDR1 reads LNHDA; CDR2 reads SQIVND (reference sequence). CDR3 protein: CASSPTGPYEQYF. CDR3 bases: TGTGCCAGTAGCCCGACAGGGCCCTACGAGCAGTACTTC.

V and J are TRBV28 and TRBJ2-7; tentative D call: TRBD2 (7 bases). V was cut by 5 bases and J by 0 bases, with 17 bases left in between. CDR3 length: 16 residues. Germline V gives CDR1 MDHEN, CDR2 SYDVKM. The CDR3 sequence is CASSLGGDPSSYEQYF. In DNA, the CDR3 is TGTGCCAGCAGTCTAGGGGGGGACCCGAGCTCCTACGAGCAGTACTTC. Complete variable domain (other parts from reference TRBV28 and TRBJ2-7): DVKVTQSSRYLVKRTGEKVFLECVQDMDHENMFWYRQDPGLGLRLIYFSYDVKMKEKGDIPEGYSVSREKKERFSLILESASTNQTSMYLCASSLGGDPSSYEQYFGPGTRLTVT.

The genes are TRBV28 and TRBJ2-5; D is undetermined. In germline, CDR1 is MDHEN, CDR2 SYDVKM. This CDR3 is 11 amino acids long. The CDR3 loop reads CASRGQETQYF. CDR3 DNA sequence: TGTGCGTCCCGTGGCCAAGAGACCCAGTACTTC.

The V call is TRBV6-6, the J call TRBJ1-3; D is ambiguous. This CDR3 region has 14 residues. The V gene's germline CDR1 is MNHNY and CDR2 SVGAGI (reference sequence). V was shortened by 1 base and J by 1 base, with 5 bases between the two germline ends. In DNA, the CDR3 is TGTGCCAGCAGTTACTGGGTATCTGGAAACACCATATATTTT. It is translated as CASSYWVSGNTIYF.

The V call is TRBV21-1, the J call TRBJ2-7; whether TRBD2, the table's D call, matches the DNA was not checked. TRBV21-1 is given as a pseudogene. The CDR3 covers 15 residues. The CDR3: CASSTLAGTPYEQYF. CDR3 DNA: TGTGCCAGCAGCACACTAGCGGGGACACCCTACGAGCAGTACTTC.

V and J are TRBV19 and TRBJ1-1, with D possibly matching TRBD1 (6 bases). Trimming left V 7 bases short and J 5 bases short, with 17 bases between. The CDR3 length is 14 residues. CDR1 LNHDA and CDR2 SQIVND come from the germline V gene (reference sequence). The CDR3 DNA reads TGTGCCAGTACCGCTGGTACAGGGATAACTGAAGCTTTCTTT. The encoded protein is CASTAGTGITEAFF.

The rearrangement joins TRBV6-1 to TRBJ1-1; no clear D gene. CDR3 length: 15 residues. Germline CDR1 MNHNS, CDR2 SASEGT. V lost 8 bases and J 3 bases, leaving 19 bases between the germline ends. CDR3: CASAGSNPRDTEAFF. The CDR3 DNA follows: TGTGCCAGCGCGGGAAGCAACCCAAGGGACACTGAAGCTTTCTTT.

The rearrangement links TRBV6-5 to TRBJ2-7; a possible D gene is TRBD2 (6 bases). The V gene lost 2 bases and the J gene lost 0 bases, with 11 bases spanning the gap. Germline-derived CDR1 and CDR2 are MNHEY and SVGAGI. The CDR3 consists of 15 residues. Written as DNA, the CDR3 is TGTGCCAGCAGTTACGGGGCGGGATACTCCTACGAGCAGTACTTC. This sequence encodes CASSYGAGYSYEQYF.